The rows below give T cell receptor beta chains drawn from one sample of a study of cytomegalovirus exposure and HLA in healthy donors. The repertoire was sequenced with immunoSEQ multiplex PCR; TCRdb's copy has only in-frame clones and lacks some. The table includes under 150,000 clones, roughly 90% detected once. The specimen was PBMCs. These receptor sequences come from a young woman in good health and CMV-seropositive. Both conserved end residues are part of each CDR3. A D gene is named only where the DNA matches it firmly. A row's size may be missing; if present it is once, few, many or a size class.

v_call: TRBV6-5
d_call: NA
j_call: TRBJ2-2
clone_size: NA
cdr3_nt: TGTGCCAGCAGTTACGGCGACACCCTCACCGGGGAGCTGTTTTTT
cdr3_aa: CASSYGDTLTGELFF

v_call: TRBV2
d_call: NA
j_call: TRBJ2-7
clone_size: NA
cdr3_nt: TGTGCCAGCAGCCCCACGACAGGATCCTTTCACGAGCAGTACTTC
cdr3_aa: CASSPTTGSFHEQYF

v_call: TRBV18
d_call: TRBD1
j_call: TRBJ1-1
clone_size: once
cdr3_nt: TGTGCCAGCTCACCTTCCGGGACAGTGAACACTGAAGCTTTCTTT
cdr3_aa: CASSPSGTVNTEAFF

v_call: TRBV30
d_call: TRBD1
j_call: TRBJ1-2
clone_size: NA
cdr3_nt: TGTGCCTGGAGAGCCGACTACAGGGGGCGCGGTGGCTACACCTTC
cdr3_aa: CAWRADYRGRGGYTF

v_call: TRBV7-2
d_call: TRBD2
j_call: TRBJ2-1
clone_size: NA
cdr3_nt: TGTGCCAGCAGCCAAACTAGCGGGAGTGGGAATGAGCAGTTCTTC
cdr3_aa: CASSQTSGSGNEQFF

v_call: TRBV15
d_call: NA
j_call: TRBJ1-1
clone_size: NA
cdr3_nt: TGTGCCACCAGCAGAGATAGGGGCACTGAAGCTTTCTTT
cdr3_aa: CATSRDRGTEAFF

v_call: TRBV6-6
d_call: TRBD1
j_call: TRBJ2-2
clone_size: NA
cdr3_nt: TGTGCCAGCAAGGGACAGGTCAACACCGGGGAGCTGTTTTTT
cdr3_aa: CASKGQVNTGELFF

v_call: TRBV25-1
d_call: TRBD1
j_call: TRBJ1-2
clone_size: NA
cdr3_nt: TGTGCCAGCAGTGAAACCTTGGGACAGGGGGGAGGCTACACCTTC
cdr3_aa: CASSETLGQGGGYTF

v_call: TRBV27
d_call: TRBD1
j_call: TRBJ2-7
clone_size: NA
cdr3_nt: TGTGCCAGCCGACCCGGGACAGGGGTTTACGAGCAGTACTTC
cdr3_aa: CASRPGTGVYEQYF

v_call: TRBV6-6
d_call: TRBD1
j_call: TRBJ2-7
clone_size: once
cdr3_nt: TGTGCCAGCAGGGAACTCGGACAGGGGAACGAGCAGTACTTC
cdr3_aa: CASRELGQGNEQYF

v_call: TRBV6-5
d_call: NA
j_call: TRBJ2-7
clone_size: NA
cdr3_nt: TGTGCCAGCAGTTTCCGGGTCTCCTACGAGCAGTACTTC
cdr3_aa: CASSFRVSYEQYF

v_call: TRBV6-1
d_call: TRBD1
j_call: TRBJ2-5
clone_size: NA
cdr3_nt: TGTGCCAGCAGTGAATCGACAGGGGTCGGGGAGACCCAGTACTTC
cdr3_aa: CASSESTGVGETQYF

v_call: TRBV27
d_call: NA
j_call: TRBJ1-1
clone_size: NA
cdr3_nt: TGTGCCAGCAGTTTCAGGTCACAGCCGCTGAACACTGAAGCTTTCTTT
cdr3_aa: CASSFRSQPLNTEAFF

v_call: TRBV30
d_call: NA
j_call: TRBJ2-4
clone_size: NA
cdr3_nt: TGTGCCTGGAGTGGAGGGCGGGGCCCTTATTACTTC
cdr3_aa: CAWSGGRGPYYF

v_call: TRBV21-1
d_call: NA
j_call: TRBJ2-1
clone_size: NA
cdr3_nt: TGTGCCAGCAGAACGGACAGGTCGAGCTCCTACAATGAGCAGTTCTTC
cdr3_aa: CASRTDRSSSYNEQFF

v_call: TRBV7-9
d_call: TRBD1
j_call: TRBJ2-1
clone_size: NA
cdr3_nt: TGTGCCAGCAGCTTAGCGCGTTTCCGGGACAGGGGGCATAGTGAGCAGTTCTTC
cdr3_aa: CASSLARFRDRGHSEQFF

v_call: TRBV27
d_call: TRBD1
j_call: TRBJ1-5
clone_size: NA
cdr3_nt: TGTGCCAGCAGTTTTCGGGCAGGGGGACAGCCCCAGCATTTT
cdr3_aa: CASSFRAGGQPQHF

v_call: TRBV7-9
d_call: TRBD1
j_call: TRBJ2-7
clone_size: once
cdr3_nt: TGTGCCAGCAGCCCTAGGGACAGGGGTCGATACGAGCAGTACTTC
cdr3_aa: CASSPRDRGRYEQYF

v_call: TRBV19
d_call: TRBD1
j_call: TRBJ1-1
clone_size: NA
cdr3_nt: TGTGCCAGTAGTATAGCCCAGGGGGTTGAAGCTTTCTTT
cdr3_aa: CASSIAQGVEAFF

v_call: TRBV11-3
d_call: NA
j_call: TRBJ2-1
clone_size: NA
cdr3_nt: TGTGCCAGCAGCCGACCCCCAGCGATTGAGCAGTTCTTC
cdr3_aa: CASSRPPAIEQFF

v_call: TRBV29-1
d_call: NA
j_call: TRBJ1-1
clone_size: NA
cdr3_nt: TGCAGCGTTGAAGAATTGACAGGCTCGAACACTGAAGCTTTCTTT
cdr3_aa: CSVEELTGSNTEAFF

v_call: TRBV9
d_call: NA
j_call: TRBJ1-2
clone_size: once
cdr3_nt: TGTGCCAGCAGCGTAGGGATGGACGGAGGATTTTATGGCTACACCTTC
cdr3_aa: CASSVGMDGGFYGYTF

v_call: TRBV5-1
d_call: TRBD1
j_call: TRBJ2-1
clone_size: NA
cdr3_nt: TGCGCCAGCACCGGGACAGGGGTTGAGCAGTTCTTC
cdr3_aa: CASTGTGVEQFF

v_call: TRBV5-5
d_call: TRBD2
j_call: TRBJ2-2
clone_size: NA
cdr3_nt: TGTGCCAGCAGAAAAGCGGGAGCGGGCACCGGGGAGCTGTTTTTT
cdr3_aa: CASRKAGAGTGELFF

v_call: TRBV27
d_call: NA
j_call: TRBJ2-7
clone_size: NA
cdr3_nt: TGTGCCAGCAGTTTATCTAGACAGCCCAGGGCGGAGCAGTACTTC
cdr3_aa: CASSLSRQPRAEQYF

v_call: TRBV5-1
d_call: NA
j_call: TRBJ2-2
clone_size: NA
cdr3_nt: TGCGCCAGCAAGCCACGAGGGCCGGGCACCGGGGAGCTGTTTTTT
cdr3_aa: CASKPRGPGTGELFF

v_call: TRBV19
d_call: NA
j_call: TRBJ1-5
clone_size: NA
cdr3_nt: TGTGCCAGTAGGACGCAAGGGGGGGGCAATCAGCCCCAGCATTTT
cdr3_aa: CASRTQGGGNQPQHF

v_call: TRBV9
d_call: NA
j_call: TRBJ2-7
clone_size: NA
cdr3_nt: TGTGCCAGCAGCCCGAGCTCCTACGAGCAGTACTTC
cdr3_aa: CASSPSSYEQYF